This T cell receptor (beta chain) was identified in a study of cytotoxic CD8 clonotypes in ibrutinib-treated CLL. Measured with immunoSEQ multiplex PCR; TCRdb has only the in-frame clones, and not every one. This sample carries approximately 150,000 clones, about 84% of them seen once, and the ten largest clones take 4.6%. V gave up 2 bases and J gave up 4 bases, with 17 bases separating them. This CDR3 comprises 16 residues. CDR1 is SEHNR and CDR2 is FQNEAQ in the germline V gene (reference sequence). The specimen was PBMCs, collected after 24 months of ibrutinib treatment. This sequence was found in a human donor with chronic lymphocytic leukemia. This chain joins TRBV7-9 and TRBJ1-1, with TRBD1 as a possible D gene (5 bases). The CDR3 region has the DNA TGTGCCAGCAGCTTATCCCTTGGGGGGGTACGCACTGAAGCTTTCTTT. Protein sequence: CASSLSLGGVRTEAFF. The full variable domain, completed using reference TRBV7-9 and TRBJ1-1, is DTGVSQNPRHKITKRGQNVTFRCDPISEHNRLYWYRQTLGQGPEFLTYFQNEAQLEKSRLLSDRFSAERPKGSFSTLEIQRTEQGDSAMYLCASSLSLGGVRTEAFFGQGTRLTVV.